The sequence of this T cell receptor (beta chain) was determined in a study of Ad26.COV2.S vaccination and SARS-CoV-2 variants. Profiling relied on immunoSEQ multiplex PCR, and the TCRdb table lists in-frame clones only, not all of them. This sample has about 480,000 clones, with roughly 87% found just once. Treatment defined: about 20 received Ad26.COV2.S at low or high dose, single or two shots; about five received placebo; per-sample allocation not given. Sampling was performed 63 days after the first vaccine or placebo injection. This clone turned up a few times. In germline, CDR1 is SGHTA, CDR2 FQGNSA. The CDR3 is 14 amino acids. Trimming cost V 7 bases and J 4 bases, with 14 bases left between them.

Sequencing used peripheral blood, obtained in a trial of Ad26.COV2.S vaccine versus placebo. The rearrangement links TRBV7-2 to TRBJ2-1; D unclear. This TCR was recovered from a person aged 18 to 65 who received the Ad26.COV2.S COVID-19 vaccine or a placebo. The CDR3 loop is CASTQVPVYNEQFF. The CDR3 DNA reads TGTGCCAGCACCCAAGTCCCCGTTTACAATGAGCAGTTCTTC.